The clone carrying this T cell receptor (beta chain) was seen a few times. Its matching antigen is unknown. This CDR3 region has 13 residues. CDR1 is MNHEY, CDR2 SVGAGI, per germline. Trimming removed 2 bases from V and 0 bases from J, with 4 bases in between. These data come from a study of naive and memory T cell subsets. Study-level results: Possibly reflecting memory cells re-expressing CD45RA, a few larger clonotypes occurred in naive repertoires, especially CD8.

The beta constant-region primer was an equimolar mix of two oligonucleotides covering TRBC1 and TRBC2. Four rounds of PCR amplified the ligated cDNA using nested alpha and beta constant-region primers plus SP2. Each CDR3 protein gets one entry after TCRdb re-called the UMI-ligation and nested PCR reads with MiXCR. Among more than 120,000 distinct CDR3 sequences listed, about 20% were seen once. This TCR was recovered from a human donor in good health. Sequences were obtained from naive CD8+ T cells from blood. V is TRBV6-5 and J is TRBJ1-2, with D unresolved. This CDR3 is CASSYLANYGYTF. The CDR3 region has the DNA TGTGCCAGCAGTTACCTGGCTAACTATGGCTACACCTTC.